This record concerns one T cell receptor beta chain sequence. Antigen specificity is unknown. Losses at the gene ends were 7 bases for V and 4 bases for J; bases not matched to a gene: 1. CDR1 is ENHRY, CDR2 SYGVKD, per germline. CDR3 length: 13 residues. MiXCR, applied by TCRdb to the reads, yields one record per CDR3 protein. In the table there are 80,000 to 90,000 distinct CDR3 sequences, under 55% of which are singletons. This entry is derived from a study of T cell repertoires in cytomegalovirus infection. Study-wide background: TCR beta signatures that were public indicated CMV infection and matching HLA type. General observations from the study: The ex vivo response showed dominance by HLA-C-restricted CMV-specific TCR beta clonotypes.

The receptor was isolated from a human donor in good health (CMV status not recorded). Some clones in this sample may be carry-over from other donors' samples. Sequenced material: CD8+ T cells from cultured PBMCs, taken from culture after CMV antigen stimulation. The chain combines TRBV10-3 with TRBJ2-2, with 9 bases identical to TRBD1. Here the CDR3 DNA reads TGTGCCATCATGACAGGGGGCACCGGGGAGCTGTTTTTT. It codes for CAIMTGGTGELFF.